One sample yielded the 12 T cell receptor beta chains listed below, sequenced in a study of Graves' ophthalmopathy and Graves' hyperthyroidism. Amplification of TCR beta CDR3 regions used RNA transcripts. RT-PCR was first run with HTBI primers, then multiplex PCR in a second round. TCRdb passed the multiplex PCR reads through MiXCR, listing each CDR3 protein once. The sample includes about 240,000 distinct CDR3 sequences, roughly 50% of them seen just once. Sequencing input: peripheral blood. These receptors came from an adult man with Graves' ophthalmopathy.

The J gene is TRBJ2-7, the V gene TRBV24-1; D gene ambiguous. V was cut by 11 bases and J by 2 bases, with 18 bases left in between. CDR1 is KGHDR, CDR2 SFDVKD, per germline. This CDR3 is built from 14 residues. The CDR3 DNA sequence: TGTGCCAGCTCACCCTCACGTCCCACCTACGAGCAGTACTTC. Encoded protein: CASSPSRPTYEQYF.

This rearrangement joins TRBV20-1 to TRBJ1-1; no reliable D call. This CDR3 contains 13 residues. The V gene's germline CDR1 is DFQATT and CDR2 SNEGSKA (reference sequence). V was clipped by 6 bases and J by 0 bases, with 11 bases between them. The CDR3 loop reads CSAAAGLNTEAFF. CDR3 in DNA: TGCAGTGCCGCGGCCGGACTGAACACTGAAGCTTTCTTT.

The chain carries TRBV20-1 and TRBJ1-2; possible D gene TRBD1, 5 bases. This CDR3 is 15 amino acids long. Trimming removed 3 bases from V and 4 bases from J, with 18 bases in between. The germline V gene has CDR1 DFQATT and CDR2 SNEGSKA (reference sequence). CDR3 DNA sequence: TGCAGTGCTAGTGTCGGCTGGGGCGGGGCCTATGGCTACACCTTC. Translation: CSASVGWGGAYGYTF.

This CDR3 is CASSLEQGRTEAFF. As DNA, the CDR3 is TGCGCCAGCAGCTTGGAACAGGGCCGGACTGAAGCTTTCTTT. The chain recombines TRBV5-1 with TRBJ1-1; perhaps TRBD1 as D (6 bases). This CDR3 is built from 14 residues. Trimming pared 0 bases from V and 5 bases from J, leaving 11 bases between. CDR1 and CDR2 (germline): SGHRS, YFSETQ.

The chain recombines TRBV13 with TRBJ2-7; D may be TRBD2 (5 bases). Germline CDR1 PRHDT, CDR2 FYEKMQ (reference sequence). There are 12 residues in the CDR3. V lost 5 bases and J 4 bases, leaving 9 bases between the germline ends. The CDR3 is CASSQTGYEQYF. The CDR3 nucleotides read TGTGCCAGCAGCCAGACGGGATACGAGCAGTACTTC.

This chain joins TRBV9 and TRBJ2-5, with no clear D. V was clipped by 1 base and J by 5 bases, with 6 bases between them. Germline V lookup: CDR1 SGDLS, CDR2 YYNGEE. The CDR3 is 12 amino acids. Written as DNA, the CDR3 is TGTGCCAGCAGCGTACTTGGGGAGACCCAGTACTTC. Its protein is CASSVLGETQYF.

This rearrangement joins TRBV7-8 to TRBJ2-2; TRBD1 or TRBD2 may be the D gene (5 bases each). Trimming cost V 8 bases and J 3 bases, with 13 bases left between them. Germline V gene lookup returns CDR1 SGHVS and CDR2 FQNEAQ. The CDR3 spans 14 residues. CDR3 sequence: CASRTLGDTGELFF. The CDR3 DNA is TGTGCCAGCCGCACCTTGGGGGACACCGGGGAGCTGTTTTTT.

CDR3 DNA: TGTGCCAGCAGTCCAGGGATCAGGACTAGCGTAACGCGGGAACACTACGAGCAGTACTTC. This sequence encodes CASSPGIRTSVTREHYEQYF. The chain recombines TRBV12-3 or TRBV12-4 with TRBJ2-7; 9 bases agree with TRBD2. After removal of 5 bases from V and 3 bases from J, the junction contained 23 bases not matched to a gene. The CDR3 extends over 20 amino acids.

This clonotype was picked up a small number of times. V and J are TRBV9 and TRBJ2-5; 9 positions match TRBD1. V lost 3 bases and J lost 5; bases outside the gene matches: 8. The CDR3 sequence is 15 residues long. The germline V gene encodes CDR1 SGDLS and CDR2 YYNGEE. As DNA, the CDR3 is TGTGCCAGCAGCGGACGGGACAGGGTGGGGGAGACCCAGTACTTC. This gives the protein CASSGRDRVGETQYF.

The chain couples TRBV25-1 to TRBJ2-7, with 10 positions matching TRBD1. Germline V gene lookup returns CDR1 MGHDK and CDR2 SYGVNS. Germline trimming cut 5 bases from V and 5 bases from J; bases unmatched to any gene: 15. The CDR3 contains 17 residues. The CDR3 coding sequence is TGTGCCAGCAGTTACTCGAGAGACCGGGACAGGGGCCACGAGCAGTACTTC. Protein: CASSYSRDRDRGHEQYF.

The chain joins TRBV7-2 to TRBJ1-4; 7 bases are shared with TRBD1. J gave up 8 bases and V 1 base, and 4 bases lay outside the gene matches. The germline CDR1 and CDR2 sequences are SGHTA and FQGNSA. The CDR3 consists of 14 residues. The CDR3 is CASSLEFRGEKLFF. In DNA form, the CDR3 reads TGTGCCAGCAGCTTAGAATTCAGGGGGGAAAAACTGTTTTTT.

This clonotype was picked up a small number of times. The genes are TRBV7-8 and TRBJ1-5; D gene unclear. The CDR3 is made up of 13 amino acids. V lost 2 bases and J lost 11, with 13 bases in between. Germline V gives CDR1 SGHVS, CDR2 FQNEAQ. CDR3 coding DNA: TGTGCCAGCAGCTTATTGGACCGAGGGTCCCAGCATTTT. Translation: CASSLLDRGSQHF.